This T cell receptor (beta chain) is drawn from a study of technical replicates of blood from several donors. The germline CDR1 and CDR2 sequences are SGHRS and YFSETQ. Trimming took 2 bases from V and 10 from J, leaving 10 bases between them. There are 12 residues in the CDR3. Some clones are missing from TCRdb's copy, which holds only in-frame ones; the method was immunoSEQ multiplex PCR. The repertoire consists of approximately 12,000 clones, with 92% occurring once and the leading ten covering 8.5%. Sequenced: PBMCs. The rearrangement links TRBV5-1 to TRBJ2-1, with D possibly being TRBD2 (6 bases). The TCR was taken from a human donor in good health. CDR3 sequence (DNA): TGCGCCAGCAGCTTTGGGCGGGGCGAGCAGTTCTTC. It translates to CASSFGRGEQFF.